One sample yielded the 29 T cell receptor beta chains listed below, sequenced in a study of T cell repertoires in cytomegalovirus infection. TCRdb ran MiXCR on the reads and lists one entry per CDR3 protein. The sample lists about 340,000 distinct CDR3 sequences; around 29% were seen once. Their antigens remain unidentified. Sequencing was performed on cultured PBMCs, taken from culture after CMV antigen stimulation. The receptors stem from a human donor in good health (CMV status not recorded). Some clones in this sample may be carry-over from other donors' samples.

This clonotype was found a few times. This chain uses TRBV5-1 with TRBJ2-5; D is ambiguous. The CDR3 loop spans 15 amino acids. Trimming took 1 base from V and 4 from J, leaving 14 bases between them. Looked up from germline, CDR1 is SGHRS and CDR2 is YFSETQ. CDR3 in DNA: TGCGCCAGCAGCTTGTGGGGATTCGATGGAGAGACCCAGTACTTC. It specifies CASSLWGFDGETQYF.

This chain links TRBV7-9 with TRBJ2-3; a weak D match, TRBD1 (6 bases). Trimming took 0 bases from V and 2 from J, leaving 21 bases between them. Germline V CDR1 and CDR2: SEHNR, FQNEAQ (reference sequence). The CDR3 spans 19 residues. The CDR3 sequence is CASSLAGFGRGVITDTQYF. The CDR3, as DNA: TGTGCCAGCAGCTTAGCGGGATTCGGCAGGGGAGTTATCACAGATACGCAGTATTTT. Full variable domain (outside the CDR3, taken from reference TRBV7-9 and TRBJ2-3): DTGVSQNPRHKITKRGQNVTFRCDPISEHNRLYWYRQTLGQGPEFLTYFQNEAQLEKSRLLSDRFSAERPKGSFSTLEIQRTEQGDSAMYLCASSLAGFGRGVITDTQYFGPGTRLTVL.

This clonotype was picked up many times. J is TRBJ1-5 and V is TRBV7-8, with TRBD1 matching over 10 bases. Trimming cost V 6 bases and J 7 bases; bases outside gene matches: 12. The CDR3 totals 16 residues. Germline assignment: CDR1 SGHVS and CDR2 FQNEAQ. The CDR3 DNA follows: TGTGCCAGCAGTCGACTTGGGACAGGGGACCTACAGCCCCAGCATTTT. Its translation: CASSRLGTGDLQPQHF.

This clonotype was detected only a few times. This chain connects TRBV12-3 or TRBV12-4 to TRBJ1-2, with D possibly TRBD1 on 6 matching bases. This CDR3 is built from 14 residues. The V end was cut by 2 bases, the J end by 3 bases, with 10 bases between. For the CDR3, the DNA is TGTGCCAGCAGTTTACCAGGACAGTACTATGGCTACACCTTC. Residues: CASSLPGQYYGYTF.

The chain carries TRBV27 and TRBJ2-6, with D tentatively TRBD1 (5 bases). The CDR3 sequence is 16 residues long. Looked up from germline, CDR1 is MNHEY and CDR2 is SMNVEV (reference sequence). With 6 bases removed from V and 0 bases from J, the gap between germline ends came to 12 bases. The CDR3 here is CASSRTGSSGANVLTF. In DNA form, the CDR3 reads TGTGCCAGCAGCCGAACAGGCAGCTCTGGGGCCAACGTCCTGACTTTC.

The CDR3 spells CASSLAGLAGGSEQFF. The CDR3 DNA reads as TGTGCCAGCAGCTTAGCAGGACTAGCGGGAGGGTCCGAGCAGTTCTTC. The chain uses TRBV7-2 and TRBJ2-1; 15 bases match TRBD2. Germline V CDR1 and CDR2: SGHTA, FQGNSA. The CDR3 totals 16 residues. After removal of 0 bases from V and 10 bases from J, the junction contained 4 bases not matched to a gene.

On this clonotype: The junction shows a germline mismatch at one end, possibly a read error. This chain connects TRBV11-1 to TRBJ2-1; 10 bases agree with TRBD1. Germline CDR1 SGHAT, CDR2 FQDESV (reference sequence). This CDR3 contains 17 residues. This chain's CDR3 is CASSFVGQGYSYNEQFF. The DNA for the CDR3 is TGCGCCAGCAGCTTCGTGGGACAGGGGTACTCCTACAATGAGCAGTTCTTC.

This clonotype was counted between two and nine times. The rearrangement links TRBV11-2 to TRBJ2-4, with unresolved D. V gave up 11 bases and J gave up 0 bases, with 11 bases separating them. Per germline, CDR1 SGHAT and CDR2 FQNNGV. The CDR3 totals 13 residues. CDR3 DNA sequence: TGTGCCTCCAGGTTGCTAGCCAAAAACATTCAGTACTTC. Translation gives CASRLLAKNIQYF.

This clonotype showed up just a few times. The chain carries TRBV20-1 and TRBJ2-6; D might be TRBD2 (5 bases). Trimming cost V 6 bases and J 4 bases, with 10 bases left between them. The CDR3 length is 13 residues. CDR1 is DFQATT and CDR2 is SNEGSKA in the germline V gene (reference sequence). CDR3 nucleotides: TGCAGTGCCTTAAGAGGGGGGGCCAACGTCCTGACTTTC. It codes for CSALRGGANVLTF.

This clonotype was seen a handful of times. CDR3 sequence: CASSPDSDRSGYTF. CDR3 DNA: TGTGCCAGCAGCCCAGACTCGGACAGGAGTGGCTACACCTTC. V is TRBV3-1 and J is TRBJ1-2, with TRBD1 identical over 7 bases. There are 14 residues in the CDR3. The germline V gene has CDR1 LGHDT and CDR2 YNNKEL (reference sequence). The V and J ends lost 4 bases and 7 bases, in that order; junction bases with no gene match: 9.

This clonotype was seen at least ten times. The V call is TRBV7-2, the J call TRBJ1-3, with D unclear. The CDR3 runs 17 residues. CDR1 is SGHTA, CDR2 FQGNSA, per germline. Trimming cost V 1 base and J 0 bases, with 13 bases left between them. The CDR3 sequence: CASSLVYARSSGNTIYF. In DNA form, the CDR3 reads TGTGCCAGCAGCTTAGTTTATGCAAGGAGCTCTGGAAACACCATATATTTT.

This clonotype was counted only a few times. The CDR3 DNA reads as TGTGCCATCAGTGAGTCGAGCATCTATGGCTACACCTTC. Protein: CAISESSIYGYTF. The V and J genes are TRBV10-3 and TRBJ1-2, with D unresolved. CDR3 length equals 13 residues. Per the germline V gene, CDR1 is ENHRY and CDR2 is SYGVKD. Trimming removed 0 bases at V and 4 bases at J, with 6 bases between.

This clonotype was picked up many times. The chain combines TRBV6-1 with TRBJ2-7; no clear D gene. With 6 bases removed from V and 3 bases from J, the gap between germline ends came to 15 bases. The CDR3 has 14 amino acids. Germline V gene data show CDR1 as MNHNS and CDR2 as SASEGT. DNA of the CDR3: TGTGCCAGCAGCCGGGCCCCGGGCGACTACGAGCAGTACTTC. The encoded protein is CASSRAPGDYEQYF.

This chain links TRBV7-4 with TRBJ1-1; D is perhaps TRBD1 (5 bases). This CDR3 comprises 14 residues. From germline, CDR1 is SGHVT and CDR2 SQSDAQ. V was shortened by 3 bases and J by 11 bases, with 19 bases between the two germline ends. CDR3 protein: CASSLKGVPLRAFF. DNA of the CDR3: TGTGCCAGCAGCTTGAAAGGGGTGCCTTTAAGGGCTTTCTTT.

The chain uses TRBV19 and TRBJ2-2; no definite D call. The CDR3 has 10 amino acids. Germline-derived CDR1 and CDR2 are LNHDA and SQIVND (reference sequence). V was trimmed by 8 bases and J by 8 bases, leaving 6 bases between them. CDR3 region: CASSRGELFF. The CDR3 region has the DNA TGTGCCAGTTCGAGGGGGGAGCTGTTTTTT.

This clonotype has a handful of counts. This rearrangement joins TRBV6-2 or TRBV6-3 to TRBJ2-7, with D perhaps being TRBD1 or TRBD2 (5 bases each). This CDR3 is 15 amino acids long. Trimming stripped 6 bases from V and 7 bases from J, with 22 bases between. Germline loops: CDR1 MNHEY, CDR2 SVGEGT. CDR3 sequence: CASRPPGTATGEQYF. The CDR3 DNA reads TGTGCCAGCAGACCCCCCGGGACCGCTACGGGGGAGCAGTACTTC.

This clonotype appeared a few times. The genes are TRBV27 and TRBJ1-1, with TRBD1 identical over 7 bases. This CDR3 contains 14 residues. CDR1 is MNHEY and CDR2 is SMNVEV in the germline V gene (reference sequence). The junction had 6 bases not matched to a gene; V was cut back by 4 bases and J by 4 bases. Here the CDR3 DNA reads TGTGCCAGCAGTTCACAGGGGTACGGCACTGAAGCTTTCTTT. It translates to CASSSQGYGTEAFF.

The chain carries TRBV12-3 or TRBV12-4 and TRBJ2-2; the D gene is possibly TRBD1 (6 bases). V lost 3 bases, J lost 7 bases, and 18 bases lay in between. CDR3 length equals 16 residues. DNA for the CDR3: TGTGCCAGCAGTTTTGGTGGGGGCTTACGGGGCGGGGAGCTGTTTTTT. Its protein is CASSFGGGLRGGELFF.

This clonotype was observed a handful of times. V gene TRBV14 combines with J gene TRBJ2-3; D is perhaps TRBD1 (5 bases). The germline V gene has CDR1 SGHDN and CDR2 FVKESK. Trimming left V 6 bases short and J 3 bases short, with 13 bases between. CDR3 length equals 14 residues. CDR3 DNA sequence: TGTGCCAGCAGTGAAAGGGGCTGGACAGATACGCAGTATTTT. It encodes CASSERGWTDTQYF.

This clonotype was counted only a few times. The rearrangement joins TRBV27 to TRBJ2-7, with 8 bases lining up with TRBD2. Germline V gene sequence: CDR1 MNHEY, CDR2 SMNVEV (reference sequence). The CDR3 contains 14 residues. With V trimmed by 8 bases and J by 3 bases, 9 bases remained unmatched. In DNA, the CDR3 is TGTGCCAGCCACGACGGGGGGGCCTTCTACGAGCAGTACTTC. This translates into CASHDGGAFYEQYF.

This clonotype was recorded many times. The gene calls are TRBV7-9 and TRBJ2-7, with D possibly being TRBD2 (5 bases). CDR1 is SEHNR, CDR2 FQNEAQ, per germline (reference sequence). CDR3 length: 14 residues. Trimming cost V 3 bases and J 4 bases, with 13 bases left between them. For the CDR3, the DNA is TGTGCCAGCAGCTTGGGCGTTTCGGGGTACGAGCAGTACTTC. As protein: CASSLGVSGYEQYF.

The chain employs TRBV27 and TRBJ1-2, with TRBD1 identical over 7 bases. Germline CDR1 is MNHEY and CDR2 is SMNVEV (reference sequence). CDR3 length: 15 residues. V gave up 4 bases and J gave up 8 bases; unmatched junction bases: 13. The CDR3 nucleotides read TGTGCCAGCAGTTCGACAGGGAGTACCGGGCGGGGCTACACCTTC. This translates into CASSSTGSTGRGYTF.

The chain is built from TRBV28 and TRBJ2-1; D gene ambiguous. CDR1 is MDHEN, CDR2 SYDVKM, per germline. This CDR3 is 15 amino acids long. The V end lost 5 bases, the J end lost 1 base, and 12 bases lay between the germline ends. CDR3 region: CASSLPGASYNEQFF. The CDR3 DNA sequence: TGTGCCAGCAGTCTCCCTGGAGCGTCCTACAATGAGCAGTTCTTC.

CDR3 nucleotide sequence: TGTGCCAGTAGTATCCTCCTGAACTATGGCTACACCTTC. Its protein is CASSILLNYGYTF. V usage is TRBV19 and J usage is TRBJ1-2; no firm D call. Trimming pared 3 bases from V and 2 bases from J, leaving 7 bases between. The CDR3 contains 13 residues. Looked up from germline, CDR1 is LNHDA and CDR2 is SQIVND (reference sequence).

This sequence joins TRBV20-1 and TRBJ2-6; 8 nucleotides line up with TRBD1. Germline-derived CDR1 and CDR2 are DFQATT and SNEGSKA (reference sequence). J was trimmed by 1 base and V by 3 bases; bases with no gene match: 8. This CDR3 contains 17 residues. The CDR3 spells CSASMRDRSSGANVLTF. The CDR3 nucleotides are TGCAGTGCTAGTATGAGGGACAGGTCTTCTGGGGCCAACGTCCTGACTTTC.

The J gene is TRBJ2-2, the V gene TRBV7-6; 8 bases align to TRBD2. This CDR3 has 16 residues. CDR1 is SGHVS, CDR2 FNYEAQ, per germline. Unmatched junction bases numbered 4, after V lost 1 base and J lost 3 bases. The CDR3 region is CASSLVSGDHTGELFF. CDR3 sequence (DNA): TGTGCCAGCAGCTTAGTTAGCGGGGACCACACCGGGGAGCTGTTTTTT.

The chain is built from TRBV7-9 and TRBJ2-7, with 7 positions matching TRBD2. With 1 base clipped from V and 4 bases from J, the junction kept 1 base outside the gene matches. Germline V lookup: CDR1 SEHNR, CDR2 FQNEAQ (reference sequence). There are 13 residues in the CDR3. CDR3 sequence reads: CASSLVREYEQYF. As DNA, the CDR3 is TGTGCCAGCAGCTTAGTGCGGGAGTACGAGCAGTACTTC.

This clonotype was observed a few times. One end of the junction fails to match germline, which may point to a read error. V is TRBV6-1 and J is TRBJ1-1; no firm D call. CDR3 length: 13 amino acids. Germline V lookup: CDR1 MNHNS, CDR2 SASEGT. The CDR3 DNA is TGTGCCAGCCGTGAAGGGATGAACACTGAAGCTTTCTTT. Encoded protein: CASREGMNTEAFF.

This clonotype was seen a handful of times. The chain carries TRBV7-2 and TRBJ2-5; TRBD1 might be the D (5 bases). Per the germline V gene, CDR1 is SGHTA and CDR2 is FQGNSA. The CDR3 spans 15 residues. The V end lost 3 bases, the J end lost 4 bases, and 15 bases lay between the germline ends. CDR3 bases: TGTGCCAGCAGCTTGCTAGGGGATATAGGAGAGACCCAGTACTTC. This codes for CASSLLGDIGETQYF.